This T cell receptor (beta chain) was observed in a study of cytomegalovirus exposure and HLA in healthy donors. In the PCR, 60 Vbeta and 13 Jbeta primers were used. TCRdb's copy holds only in-frame clones and misses some; the assay was immunoSEQ multiplex PCR. The repertoire shows 110,000 to 150,000 clones; the top ten hold approximately 1%. The CDR3 consists of 13 residues. Trimming removed 7 bases from V and 0 bases from J, with 9 bases in between. Germline values: CDR1 MNHNY, CDR2 SVGAGI (reference sequence). The sequenced material came from PBMCs. This TCR was recovered from a male donor in good health and CMV-seronegative. The chain has TRBV6-6 and TRBJ1-2, with D perhaps matching TRBD1 (5 bases). CDR3 DNA sequence: TGTGCCAGCATATCAGGGACTAACTATGGCTACACCTTC. It codes for CASISGTNYGYTF.